The rows below give T cell receptor beta chains drawn from one sample of a study of blood T cell repertoires in COVID-19. Method: immunoSEQ multiplex PCR; TCRdb's copy keeps in-frame clones and lacks some. The sample shows approximately 250,000 clones, just under 85% of them seen only once. The specimen sequenced was peripheral blood. Every receptor here comes from a man aged 45 to 65 with acute or convalescent COVID-19. The CDR3 runs from the conserved cysteine through the conserved F or W. The order of the fields is clone size, J gene, V gene, CDR3 length, D gene, CDR3 protein, CDR3 DNA. D genes are given only for firm matches. Part of the rows lack a size; the others show once, few, many or a class for expanded clones.

clone_size: few; j_call: TRBJ2-3; v_call: TRBV7-3; cdr3_length: 14; d_call: -; cdr3_aa: CASRDSGASDTQYF; cdr3_nt: TGTGCCAGCAGGGATAGCGGAGCCTCCGATACGCAGTATTTT
clone_size: -; j_call: TRBJ1-1; v_call: TRBV25-1; cdr3_length: 15; d_call: -; cdr3_aa: CASMGDQQGGTEAFF; cdr3_nt: TGTGCCTCTATGGGGGACCAACAGGGTGGCACTGAAGCTTTCTTT
clone_size: -; j_call: TRBJ2-3; v_call: TRBV5-1; cdr3_length: 17; d_call: TRBD2; cdr3_aa: CASSFVPSGSFADTQYF; cdr3_nt: TGCGCCAGCAGCTTTGTTCCTAGCGGGAGTTTTGCAGATACGCAGTATTTT
clone_size: -; j_call: TRBJ1-2; v_call: TRBV5-4; cdr3_length: 15; d_call: -; cdr3_aa: CASSTREGSLYGYTF; cdr3_nt: TGTGCCAGCAGCACGCGGGAGGGTAGCCTCTATGGCTACACCTTC
clone_size: -; j_call: TRBJ2-7; v_call: TRBV3-1/TRBV3-2; cdr3_length: 11; d_call: -; cdr3_aa: CASSQSREQYF; cdr3_nt: TGTGCCAGCAGCCAATCCCGGGAGCAGTACTTC
clone_size: -; j_call: TRBJ2-4; v_call: TRBV19; cdr3_length: 20; d_call: TRBD1; cdr3_aa: CASSEEGPGTVILAKNIQYF; cdr3_nt: TGTGCCAGTAGCGAAGAAGGGCCGGGGACAGTCATCCTAGCCAAAAACATTCAGTACTTC
clone_size: -; j_call: TRBJ2-3; v_call: TRBV5-1; cdr3_length: 16; d_call: TRBD1; cdr3_aa: CASSFGQGRMTDTQYF; cdr3_nt: TGCGCCAGCAGCTTCGGACAGGGGCGCATGACAGATACGCAGTATTTT
clone_size: few; j_call: TRBJ1-1; v_call: TRBV23-1; cdr3_length: 13; d_call: -; cdr3_aa: CASSQGGLFEAFF; cdr3_nt: TGCGCCAGCAGTCAAGGTGGACTTTTCGAAGCTTTCTTT
clone_size: -; j_call: TRBJ2-5; v_call: TRBV6-4; cdr3_length: 14; d_call: -; cdr3_aa: CASSVSGEQETQYF; cdr3_nt: TGTGCCAGCAGTGTTTCCGGGGAACAAGAGACCCAGTACTTC
clone_size: -; j_call: TRBJ2-7; v_call: TRBV7-6; cdr3_length: 15; d_call: TRBD1; cdr3_aa: CASSPPRTGEYEQYF; cdr3_nt: TGTGCCAGCAGCCCCCCTAGGACAGGGGAATACGAGCAGTACTTC
clone_size: -; j_call: TRBJ2-1; v_call: TRBV9; cdr3_length: 16; d_call: -; cdr3_aa: CASSRDEGSAYNEQFF; cdr3_nt: TGTGCCAGCAGCCGAGATGAGGGTTCAGCCTACAATGAGCAGTTCTTC
clone_size: -; j_call: TRBJ1-1; v_call: TRBV19; cdr3_length: 11; d_call: -; cdr3_aa: CASREGREAFF; cdr3_nt: TGTGCCAGTAGGGAGGGAAGAGAAGCTTTCTTT
clone_size: -; j_call: TRBJ1-6; v_call: TRBV9; cdr3_length: 15; d_call: -; cdr3_aa: CASSVEAGWNSPLHF; cdr3_nt: TGTGCCAGCAGCGTAGAGGCAGGGTGGAATTCACCCCTCCACTTT
clone_size: -; j_call: TRBJ2-7; v_call: TRBV27; cdr3_length: 13; d_call: -; cdr3_aa: CASRRGGSYEQYF; cdr3_nt: TGTGCCAGCAGGAGGGGGGGCTCCTACGAGCAGTACTTC
clone_size: -; j_call: TRBJ2-1; v_call: TRBV6-6; cdr3_length: 14; d_call: TRBD2; cdr3_aa: CASSWGTSPGEQFF; cdr3_nt: TGTGCCAGCAGTTGGGGGACTAGCCCAGGGGAGCAGTTCTTC
clone_size: -; j_call: TRBJ2-1; v_call: TRBV24-1; cdr3_length: 18; d_call: TRBD2; cdr3_aa: CATSGGPQAGGPYNEQFF; cdr3_nt: TGTGCCACCAGTGGGGGCCCCCAAGCGGGAGGGCCCTACAATGAGCAGTTCTTC
clone_size: -; j_call: TRBJ2-7; v_call: TRBV3-1/TRBV3-2; cdr3_length: 14; d_call: TRBD1; cdr3_aa: CASSKGQGLEEQYF; cdr3_nt: TGTGCCAGCAGCAAGGGACAGGGGCTTGAGGAGCAGTACTTC
clone_size: few; j_call: TRBJ1-2; v_call: TRBV19; cdr3_length: 13; d_call: TRBD1; cdr3_aa: CASRDRMGYRYTF; cdr3_nt: TGTGCCAGTAGGGACAGGATGGGCTATCGCTACACCTTC
clone_size: -; j_call: TRBJ2-5; v_call: TRBV18; cdr3_length: 15; d_call: TRBD2; cdr3_aa: CASSPRLAGAETQYF; cdr3_nt: TGTGCCAGCTCACCGAGACTAGCGGGGGCAGAGACCCAGTACTTC
clone_size: -; j_call: TRBJ1-1; v_call: TRBV2; cdr3_length: 14; d_call: -; cdr3_aa: CASRSTLPGTEAFF; cdr3_nt: TGTGCCAGCAGATCTACCCTTCCGGGCACTGAAGCTTTCTTT
clone_size: -; j_call: TRBJ2-3; v_call: TRBV19; cdr3_length: 15; d_call: -; cdr3_aa: CASSPHGRDTDTQYF; cdr3_nt: TGTGCCAGTAGTCCCCACGGGCGGGACACAGATACGCAGTATTTT
clone_size: -; j_call: TRBJ2-1; v_call: TRBV5-1; cdr3_length: 14; d_call: TRBD2; cdr3_aa: CATQLAGGMAEQFF; cdr3_nt: TGCGCCACCCAATTAGCGGGAGGGATGGCTGAGCAGTTCTTC
clone_size: -; j_call: TRBJ2-7; v_call: TRBV18; cdr3_length: 14; d_call: TRBD1; cdr3_aa: CASSPFGQGPEQYF; cdr3_nt: TGTGCCAGCTCACCCTTTGGACAGGGCCCCGAGCAGTACTTC
clone_size: -; j_call: TRBJ1-1; v_call: TRBV7-6; cdr3_length: 17; d_call: -; cdr3_aa: CASSSSPSGLPLTEAFF; cdr3_nt: TGTGCCAGCAGCTCGTCCCCCTCGGGACTCCCTCTTACGGAAGCTTTCTTT
clone_size: -; j_call: TRBJ1-1; v_call: TRBV5-1; cdr3_length: 16; d_call: TRBD1; cdr3_aa: CASSLTMDRGSTEAFF; cdr3_nt: TGCGCCAGCAGCTTGACTATGGACAGGGGGAGCACTGAAGCTTTCTTT
clone_size: -; j_call: TRBJ2-7; v_call: TRBV4-2; cdr3_length: 14; d_call: TRBD1; cdr3_aa: CASSQTGGIYEQYF; cdr3_nt: TGTGCCAGCAGCCAGACAGGGGGCATCTACGAGCAGTACTTC